The following is a T cell receptor beta chain sequence with its context. Sequencing used immunoSEQ multiplex PCR; TCRdb keeps in-frame clones, though not all of them. The table has 2 million to 2.5 million clones, 85% to 95% seen once. The data derive from a study of shared clonotypes between healthy human individuals. Donors, without exception, were Caucasian adults residing in Nashville, Tennessee. Trimming stripped 0 bases from V and 8 bases from J, with 17 bases between. Germline V gives CDR1 SGHRS, CDR2 YFSETQ. The CDR3 runs to 15 residues. This receptor was obtained from a man aged 18 to 29 in good health. The sequenced sample consisted of naive CD4+ T cells sorted from blood. Noted subset: CD45RA+ positively selected. The chain uses TRBV5-1 and TRBJ1-2; D is unclear. In DNA, the CDR3 is TGCGCCAGCAGCTTGGCCGACGGGAGCGCCAACGGCTACACCTTC. Protein: CASSLADGSANGYTF.